These T cell receptor beta chains were read from a single sample in a study of CD8 T cells in ankylosing spondylitis. TCRdb used MiXCR to reprocess the 5' RACE reads, holding one entry per CDR3 protein. Among about 240,000 distinct CDR3 sequences listed, under 30% were seen once. Sequenced sample: blood, either unsorted or a sorted T cell fraction (not recorded which). The receptors stem from a male donor with ankylosing spondylitis or in good health (not recorded which). Each CDR3 is given with its conserved first and last residue. The D gene is left open where the match is weak.

d_gene,v_gene,CDR3aa
.,TRBV2,CASSERASHTGELFF
.,TRBV20-1,CSASASADTQYF
.,TRBV20-1,CSARFQEGGGYTF
.,TRBV9,CASSADGLPGYTF
TRBD2,TRBV20-1,CSVRGLPLGTQYF
.,TRBV20-1,CSARQGSDTQYF
.,TRBV12-3/TRBV12-4,CASSLRDQTYYEQYF
.,TRBV20-1,CSARDRPAGAEPEAFF
.,TRBV10-1,CAQTSASSGANVLTF
.,TRBV20-1,CSAFGRGGYEQYF
TRBD2,TRBV29-1,CSARRVAGGYNEQFF
.,TRBV14,CASSARDGGTQETQYF
.,TRBV15,CATSRDPDTQYF
.,TRBV12-3/TRBV12-4,CASRLVGSRGEAFF
.,TRBV7-8,CASSLEAIYEQYF
.,TRBV7-9,CASSPGGRPANEKLFF
.,TRBV10-3,CAIRTEARRAYEQYF
.,TRBV5-6,CASSNPGPSTDTQYF
.,TRBV4-1,CASSQGFVGRNEQFF
.,TRBV12-3/TRBV12-4,CASAFSYTGELFF
.,TRBV30,CAWENTGELFF
.,TRBV20-1,CSASPTVETQYF
.,TRBV7-9,CASNPSSGANVLTF
.,TRBV20-1,CSPKSSPNNEQFF
.,TRBV7-9,CASSRNRWGDPNTEAFF
.,TRBV12-3/TRBV12-4,CASSFGDTEPYEQYF
TRBD2,TRBV7-3,CASSLMVAGSTQYF
TRBD1,TRBV12-3/TRBV12-4,CASSRDRVGQPQHF
TRBD1,TRBV29-1,CSVGQGSTTGELFF
TRBD2,TRBV24-1,CATSDPGTSGGAYNEQFF
TRBD1,TRBV4-1,CASSRIGRARGLDEQFF
TRBD2,TRBV20-1,CSAEKRGWAQETQYF
.,TRBV20-1,CSARLGREGPQHF
TRBD1,TRBV29-1,CSVDRGVEQFF
TRBD1,TRBV28,CASTPSPGQTYGYTF
.,TRBV10-3,CAISDGRANTDTQYF
TRBD2,TRBV4-1,CASSLYTSGGMDTQYF
.,TRBV20-1,CSAYQGGQPQHF
TRBD2,TRBV5-4,CASSLASSGVGAQYF
TRBD1,TRBV2,CASSPTGGLGYTF
.,TRBV7-9,CASSFLLALYTF
TRBD1,TRBV29-1,CSVVGQYYNEQFF